This entry is about one T cell receptor (beta chain). Its cognate antigen is unknown. The data derive from a study of blood T cells in healthy people across ages. Study outcomes and limitations: Both higher diversity and more naive CD4+ cells marked long-lived donors when set against aged donors. Age brought a roughly linear fall in TCR beta diversity measured per million T cells.

Isolation of PBMCs gave at least 6 million cells per sample. The V gene's germline CDR1 is DFQATT and CDR2 SNEGSKA (reference sequence). The length of the CDR3 is 14 residues. V lost 0 bases to trimming and J lost 9 bases; unmatched junction nucleotides: 5. Alongside a J-beta primer mix, a sample-barcoded 5' primer served in a second PCR lasting about 6 to 11 cycles. Each sample yielded at least 2.5 million CDR3-containing paired-end reads. One entry per CDR3 protein results from TCRdb running MiXCR on the 5' RACE reads. Among a few hundred thousand distinct CDR3 sequences listed, over 45% were seen once.

The sample consisted of blood. This sequence originates from a man aged 55-75 years in good health. The chain has TRBV20-1 and TRBJ2-1, with 10 positions matching TRBD2. The CDR3: CSARDELAGSEQFF. The CDR3 DNA sequence: TGCAGTGCTAGAGATGAACTAGCGGGGAGTGAGCAGTTCTTC.